The 19 T cell receptor beta chains below all came from one sample that was sequenced in a study of blood T cell repertoires in COVID-19. Measured with immunoSEQ multiplex PCR; TCRdb has only the in-frame clones, and not every one. The sample comprises 150,000 or so clones, roughly 93% of which are singletons, and around 2.1% rests with the top ten. What was sequenced was peripheral blood. All receptors derive from a man younger than 30 with acute or convalescent COVID-19.

The V gene is TRBV5-4, the J gene TRBJ1-2, with D perhaps matching TRBD1 (5 bases). Trimming took off 6 bases at V and 4 bases at J, with 10 bases between the two ends. The CDR3 extends over 12 amino acids. The germline gives CDR1 SGHNT, CDR2 YYREEE (reference sequence). This CDR3 is CASTFDSYGYTF. CDR3 sequence (DNA): TGTGCCAGCACCTTCGACAGCTATGGCTACACCTTC.

The chain couples TRBV29-1 to TRBJ1-1, with D perhaps matching TRBD1 (5 bases). The CDR3 consists of 13 residues. Germline loops: CDR1 SQVTM, CDR2 ANQGSEA. With 4 bases removed from V and 0 bases from J, the gap between germline ends came to 9 bases. CDR3 coding DNA: TGCAGCGTTGCCCAGGGCATGAACACTGAAGCTTTCTTT. This encodes CSVAQGMNTEAFF.

The chain uses TRBV24-1 and TRBJ2-1; D is perhaps TRBD2 (5 bases). V was cut by 0 bases and J by 10 bases, with 6 bases left in between. This CDR3 has 12 amino acids. CDR1 is KGHDR and CDR2 is SFDVKD in the germline V gene. The CDR3 DNA reads TGTGCCACCAGTGATTTGGGCGGGGAGCAGTTCTTC. Protein product: CATSDLGGEQFF.

The rearrangement links TRBV27 to TRBJ2-3; 10 bases line up with TRBD2. V was pared by 3 bases and J by 0 bases, with 9 bases of the junction left unmatched. Germline V gene data show CDR1 as MNHEY and CDR2 as SMNVEV (reference sequence). There are 18 residues in the CDR3. The DNA of the CDR3 is TGTGCCAGCAGTTTGTCGAGCGGGGGGGGGTCTAGCACAGATACGCAGTATTTT. Translation: CASSLSSGGGSSTDTQYF.

The count of this clone is one. The chain couples TRBV3-1 (or the pseudogene TRBV3-2) to TRBJ1-2; 8 nucleotides agree with TRBD1. The CDR3 is 14 residues long. Germline V lookup: CDR1 LGHDT, CDR2 YNNKEL (reference sequence). Germline trimming cut 1 base from V and 3 bases from J; bases unmatched to any gene: 1. The CDR3 DNA reads TGTGCCAGCAGCCAAGGGACAGGGCACTATGGCTACACCTTC. Its translation: CASSQGTGHYGYTF.

This clone was counted only a few times. This chain joins TRBV6-5 and TRBJ1-1; D is ambiguous. The V end lost 4 bases, the J end lost 0 bases, and 9 bases lay between the germline ends. Per the germline V gene, CDR1 is MNHEY and CDR2 is SVGAGI. This CDR3 spans 14 amino acids. CDR3 nucleotide sequence: TGTGCCAGCAGTTCCGACTTCATGAACACTGAAGCTTTCTTT. Protein sequence: CASSSDFMNTEAFF.

The rearrangement uses TRBV6-5 and TRBJ2-4; TRBD1 agrees at 7 bases. J lost 6 bases, V lost 6 bases, and 5 bases had no gene match. This CDR3 comprises 13 residues. Germline CDR1 is MNHEY and CDR2 is SVGAGI. The CDR3 here is CASRGQTVNIQYF. DNA for the CDR3: TGTGCCAGCAGGGGACAGACCGTAAACATTCAGTACTTC.

The chain joins TRBV24-1 to TRBJ1-2; 11 bases align to TRBD1. Germline values: CDR1 KGHDR, CDR2 SFDVKD. The CDR3 covers 17 residues. V lost 2 bases, J lost 5 bases, and 9 bases stayed unmatched. The CDR3 reads CATSDSRTGGSWYGYTF. The CDR3 nucleotides read TGTGCCACCAGTGATTCTAGGACAGGGGGCTCATGGTATGGCTACACCTTC.

The chain combines TRBV6-1 with TRBJ2-1; D gene ambiguous. The CDR3 sequence is 19 residues long. Per the germline V gene, CDR1 is MNHNS and CDR2 is SASEGT. The V end lost 1 base, the J end lost 0 bases, and 19 bases lay between the germline ends. CDR3: CASSEDGRIPGRSYNEQFF. For the CDR3, the DNA is TGTGCCAGCAGTGAAGACGGCAGAATACCGGGTCGCTCCTACAATGAGCAGTTCTTC.

The sample holds a few counts of this clone. J is TRBJ1-3 and V is TRBV7-6; no definite D call. The CDR3 is 17 residues long. Germline CDR1 is SGHVS and CDR2 is FNYEAQ. Between the trimmed V and J ends, which lost 2 bases and 0 bases, there was a span of 14 bases. CDR3 bases: TGTGCCAGCAGCTTATTAGCGGAACGGACCTCTGGAAACACCATATATTTT. This codes for CASSLLAERTSGNTIYF.

The chain joins TRBV7-9 to TRBJ2-7; 7 nucleotides agree with TRBD1. The CDR3 extends over 13 amino acids. Germline V gene data show CDR1 as SEHNR and CDR2 as FQNEAQ (reference sequence). After removal of 5 bases from V and 1 base from J, the junction contained 2 bases not matched to a gene. Here the CDR3 DNA reads TGTGCCAGCAGCGCAGGGGGTTCCTACGAGCAGTACTTC. Its translation: CASSAGGSYEQYF.

The rearrangement links TRBV6-2 or TRBV6-3 to TRBJ2-1; 8 nucleotides agree with TRBD2. The junction had 1 base not matched to a gene; V was cut back by 0 bases and J by 6 bases. Germline CDR1 and CDR2: MNHEY and SVGEGT. The CDR3 is made up of 14 amino acids. The CDR3 DNA reads as TGTGCCAGCAGTTACTCCGGGACTAGCAATGAGCAGTTCTTC. It yields the protein CASSYSGTSNEQFF.

This clone was seen only a few times. This sequence joins TRBV30 and TRBJ1-2, with D tentatively TRBD1 (6 bases). There are 14 residues in the CDR3. Trimming left V 3 bases short and J 4 bases short, with 15 bases between. CDR1 and CDR2 (germline): GTSNPN, SVGIG (reference sequence). CDR3 nucleotide sequence: TGTGCCTGGAGACAGGGCGGAAGTACCTATGGCTACACCTTC. This encodes CAWRQGGSTYGYTF.

The chain couples TRBV6-1 to TRBJ2-3, with no clear D. The germline V and J ends were trimmed by 1 base and 0 bases, with 5 bases remaining between them. The CDR3 has 14 amino acids. In germline, CDR1 is MNHNS, CDR2 SASEGT. Here the CDR3 DNA reads TGTGCCAGCAGTGAAGACTCTAGCACAGATACGCAGTATTTT. It codes for CASSEDSSTDTQYF.

The chain employs TRBV10-2 and TRBJ2-7; 7 nucleotides match TRBD1. J was trimmed by 4 bases and V by 6 bases; bases with no gene match: 6. The CDR3 contains 13 residues. Germline V gives CDR1 WSHSY, CDR2 SAAADI. CDR3 sequence reads: CASRPGQIYEQYF. CDR3 DNA: TGCGCCAGCAGGCCGGGACAGATATACGAGCAGTACTTC.

The gene calls are TRBV7-2 and TRBJ1-1, with 10 bases identical to TRBD1. The germline V gene has CDR1 SGHTA and CDR2 FQGNSA. CDR3 length: 16 residues. V lost 5 bases to trimming and J lost 0 bases; unmatched junction nucleotides: 6. CDR3 coding DNA: TGTGCCAGCAGCACCGACAGGGGGCTTGTGAACACTGAAGCTTTCTTT. Amino acid sequence: CASSTDRGLVNTEAFF.

CDR3 DNA sequence: TGTGCCAGCAGCTTAAACAGGGGAGTTGGAAACACCATATATTTT. Protein sequence: CASSLNRGVGNTIYF. The chain couples TRBV7-8 to TRBJ1-3; 7 positions agree with TRBD1. The CDR3 loop spans 15 amino acids. V dropped 2 bases and J dropped 3; count of bases not matched to a gene: 4. Germline lookup yields CDR1 SGHVS and CDR2 FQNEAQ.

This rearrangement joins TRBV5-4 to TRBJ1-2; possibly TRBD1 for D (5 bases). CDR3 length equals 14 residues. Germline V gene data show CDR1 as SGHNT and CDR2 as YYREEE (reference sequence). The V gene lost 4 bases and the J gene lost 5 bases, with 15 bases spanning the gap. In DNA, the CDR3 is TGTGCCAGCAGCCCCGGGGGGTCAAAATATGGCTACACCTTC. Encoded protein: CASSPGGSKYGYTF.

The chain has TRBV7-8 and TRBJ1-5; 7 bases fit TRBD1. Germline CDR1 and CDR2: SGHVS and FQNEAQ. Trimming took 5 bases from V and 2 from J; bases not matched to a gene: 12. The length of the CDR3 is 17 residues. In DNA, the CDR3 is TGTGCCAGCAGCCCAAACAGCAGGGGGTTCGGCAATCAGCCCCAGCATTTT. It encodes CASSPNSRGFGNQPQHF.